The 28 T cell receptor beta chains below come from one sample, sequenced in a study of T cells in women clearing cervical HPV infection. Generated by immunoSEQ multiplex PCR, the TCRdb table keeps only in-frame clones and is missing some. The sample spans 40,000 or so clones; the ten largest clones claim under 8.5%. Input material: blood buffy coat. The receptors were gathered from a woman aged 18 to 75 with a cervical HPV16 infection that either progressed to CIN3+ or cleared (not recorded which).

For this clone: The sequence runs out 3 residues before the end of the CDR3; the remainder is reconstructed from the germline J gene. This chain links TRBV20-1 with TRBJ1-1; 8 bases line up with TRBD1. CDR1 is DFQATT and CDR2 is SNEGSKA in the germline V gene (reference sequence). J gave up 4 bases and V 0 bases, and 7 bases lay outside the gene matches. The CDR3 has 15 residues. The sequenced CDR3 bases are TGCAGTGCTAGAGATCTTTCCGACAGGGGCACTGAA. The encoded protein is CSARDLSDRGTE. The complete CDR3 sequence is CSARDLSDRGTEAFF.

A note on this clone: The CDR3 is cut off 3 residues early in the read; its end comes from the germline J gene. The chain couples TRBV29-1 to TRBJ2-3, with 9 bases lining up with TRBD1. This CDR3 region has 16 residues. Germline V gene data show CDR1 as SQVTM and CDR2 as ANQGSEA. CDR3 sequence: CSVLPDRGTRQETQYF. The part of the CDR3 DNA that was read is TGCAGCGTTCTACCCGACAGGGGGACTCGCCAAGAGACG.

A word on this clone: The CDR3 extends 3 residues past the end of the read, so its final part is completed from the germline J gene. This sequence joins TRBV5-6 and TRBJ1-3; D not resolved. This CDR3 contains 14 residues. Trimming pared 4 bases from V and 4 bases from J, leaving 12 bases between. Germline V gene lookup returns CDR1 SGHDT and CDR2 YYEEEE. The CDR3 loop is CASSLDLVGNTIYF. CDR3 DNA, as far as it was read: TGTGCCAGCAGCCTGGACCTAGTGGGAAACACC.

CDR3: CASSSQLNSPLHF. The CDR3 DNA, read in part, is TGTGCCAGCAGCTCCCAGTTGAATTCACCC. V usage is TRBV7-9 and J usage is TRBJ1-6, with D uncertain. Coverage ceases 3 residues before the CDR3 finishes, and the germline J gene fills in the end. This CDR3 region has 13 residues. Germline-derived CDR1 and CDR2 are SEHNR and FQNEAQ (reference sequence). Trimming stripped 4 bases from V and 7 bases from J, with 8 bases between.

As regards this clone: With the read ending 3 residues before the CDR3 end, the germline J gene is used to fill in that end. V is TRBV18 and J is TRBJ2-3; D is perhaps TRBD1 (5 bases). CDR3 length: 13 amino acids. Germline assignment: CDR1 KGHSH and CDR2 LQKENI. The CDR3 sequence: CASSPQGRETQYF. The DNA read from the CDR3 is TGTGCCAGCTCACCCCAGGGCCGAGAGACG.

For this clone: The DNA ends 3 residues before the CDR3 does, and the rest of the CDR3 is filled in from the germline J gene. The chain recombines TRBV2 with TRBJ1-4; 9 bases are a match to TRBD1. Germline V CDR1 and CDR2: SNHLY, FYNNEI. V shed 6 bases and J 8 bases; nucleotides not matched to a gene: 7. This CDR3 is built from 14 residues. CDR3 DNA, as far as it was read: TGTGCCAGCAGACCTAACAGGGGGCGGGAAAAA. Translating it yields CASRPNRGREK. The whole CDR3 region reads CASRPNRGREKLFF.

In the case of this clone: The read gets to within 3 residues of the CDR3 end, and the germline J gene fills in the rest. The V gene is TRBV5-1, the J gene TRBJ1-1, with TRBD1 identical over 8 bases. Per germline, CDR1 SGHRS and CDR2 YFSETQ. The CDR3 length is 16 residues. The junction had 12 bases not matched to a gene; V was cut back by 5 bases and J by 3 bases. CDR3 bases read: TGCGCCAGCAGACAGGGGGACACAATAGGACACACTGAA. Protein: CASRQGDTIGHTE. The whole CDR3 sequence is CASRQGDTIGHTEAFF.

With respect to this clone: The read finishes 3 residues shy of the CDR3 end, and the germline J gene is used to complete it. The chain is built from TRBV5-1 and TRBJ2-3, with 8 bases aligning to TRBD1. Looked up from germline, CDR1 is SGHRS and CDR2 is YFSETQ. This CDR3 is 15 amino acids long. CDR3 sequence reads: CASSLMAGGMETQYF. CDR3 DNA (partial): TGCGCCAGCAGCTTAATGGCAGGGGGCATGGAGACG.

Details on this clone: The CDR3 end falls 3 residues outside the read, so it is completed with the germline J gene. This sequence joins TRBV19 and TRBJ2-7; 12 positions agree with TRBD1. The J segment lost 5 bases and the V segment lost 1 base, leaving 15 bases of the junction unmatched. Germline values: CDR1 LNHDA, CDR2 SQIVND (reference sequence). The CDR3 totals 19 residues. This CDR3 is CASSIGTRDRGLLVNEQYF. The CDR3 bases that were read are TGTGCCAGTAGTATAGGTACCCGGGACAGGGGGCTTCTTGTGAACGAG.

Comments on this clone: With the read ending 3 residues before the CDR3 end, the germline J gene is used to fill in that end. The chain employs TRBV10-3 and TRBJ1-2, with TRBD1 matching 10 bases. CDR1 ENHRY and CDR2 SYGVKD come from the germline V gene. This CDR3 is 14 amino acids long. The sequenced part of the CDR3 DNA is TGTGCCATCAGTGAGTCGGGGACAGGGGTAGGC. As protein: CAISESGTGVG. The CDR3 as a whole reads CAISESGTGVGYTF.

Worth noting for this clone: The read ends 3 residues shy of where the CDR3 ends; the end is completed using the germline J gene. This sequence joins TRBV7-2 and TRBJ1-5; no reliable D call. This CDR3 has 14 residues. The ends were cut back, 1 base at V and 5 bases at J, with 9 bases in the middle. Germline values: CDR1 SGHTA, CDR2 FQGNSA. CDR3 bases read: TGTGCCAGCAGCTTAGTACTGATTGATCAGCCC. Encoded protein: CASSLVLIDQP. The CDR3 in its entirety is CASSLVLIDQPQHF.

The CDR3 bases that were read are TGTGCCAGCAGCTTAGTCGGGGGAGACACCGGGGAG. Translating gives CASSLVGGDTGE. The CDR3, in full, reads CASSLVGGDTGELFF. The V gene is TRBV7-9, the J gene TRBJ2-2; D is perhaps TRBD2 (6 bases). The read ends 3 residues before the CDR3 terminus; that terminus is restored from the germline J gene. Deletions cut 1 base from V and 3 bases from J, with 9 bases between. Germline V CDR1 and CDR2: SEHNR, FQNEAQ (reference sequence). The CDR3 spans 15 residues.

On this clone: The CDR3 is cut off 3 residues early in the read; its end comes from the germline J gene. This sequence joins TRBV7-2 and TRBJ2-3; no definite D call. Trimming pared 0 bases from V and 7 bases from J, leaving 5 bases between. There are 12 residues in the CDR3. The V gene's germline CDR1 is SGHTA and CDR2 FQGNSA. CDR3 region: CASSLAAHTQYF. Incomplete CDR3 DNA: TGTGCCAGCAGCTTAGCGGCCCATACG.

Note on this clone: The CDR3 goes on 3 residues after the read ends, and that part is filled in from the germline J gene. The genes are TRBV5-5 and TRBJ1-5, with a possible D match to TRBD1 (5 bases). CDR1 and CDR2 from the germline V gene are SGHKS and YYEKEE (reference sequence). The CDR3 is 14 amino acids. Trimming took off 1 base at V and 5 bases at J, with 10 bases between the two ends. CDR3 sequence: CASSLWGGDQPQHF. CDR3 DNA, as far as it was read: TGTGCCAGCAGCTTGTGGGGCGGGGATCAGCCC.

About this clone itself: An end of the junction does not agree with germline; a read error may underlie this. The DNA read from the CDR3 is TGTGCCAGCAGCTTAGGCGGGAGGGCCTACGATGAG. It specifies CASSLGGRAYDE. The complete CDR3 protein is CASSLGGRAYDEQFF. This chain links TRBV7-2 with TRBJ2-1; 9 bases match TRBD2. The CDR3 end lies 3 residues beyond the end of the read and is filled in from the germline J gene. The CDR3 loop spans 15 amino acids. CDR1 is SGHTA, CDR2 FQGNSA, per germline.

In regard to this clone: One end of the junction varies from germline; a read error may be responsible. Read sequence stops 3 residues before the CDR3 end, and the germline J gene provides the missing end. The chain links TRBV30 to TRBJ2-7; perhaps TRBD2 as D (6 bases). This CDR3 contains 14 residues. Germline V gene data show CDR1 as GTSNPN and CDR2 as SVGIG (reference sequence). CDR3 DNA (partial): TGTGCCGGGAGCAGGGTGGGAGGATTGTACGAG. Its protein product is CAGSRVGGLYE. The entire CDR3 protein is CAGSRVGGLYEQYF.

Comment on this clone: The read falls 3 residues short of the CDR3 end, and the missing part is taken from the germline J gene. The genes are TRBV19 and TRBJ2-3; 12 bases fit TRBD1. This CDR3 has 16 residues. The germline gives CDR1 LNHDA, CDR2 SQIVND (reference sequence). The CDR3: CASSTGTGGLGRPQYF. Incomplete CDR3 DNA: TGTGCCAGTAGCACTGGGACAGGGGGCCTCGGGCGGCCG.

A remark on this clone: Read data end 3 residues before the CDR3 end; the end is taken from the germline J gene. The V call is TRBV19, the J call TRBJ1-2, with D maybe TRBD1 (5 bases). Germline CDR1 is LNHDA and CDR2 is SQIVND (reference sequence). The CDR3 runs 15 residues. Incomplete CDR3 DNA: TGTGCCAGTAGGGAGGGGACTAGCGCTTACAATGAC. It codes for CASREGTSAYND. The CDR3, in full, reads CASREGTSAYNDYTF.

Turning to this clone: The CDR3 extends 3 residues past the end of the read, so its final part is completed from the germline J gene. The genes are TRBV30 and TRBJ1-2; D perhaps matches TRBD1 (6 bases). CDR1 and CDR2 from the germline V gene are GTSNPN and SVGIG (reference sequence). CDR3 length: 13 amino acids. Trimming took off 2 bases at V and 7 bases at J, with 14 bases between the two ends. The CDR3 reads CAWSKQQGTGYTF. The DNA read from the CDR3 is TGTGCCTGGAGTAAACAACAGGGTACTGGC. The complete variable domain, with remaining parts taken from reference TRBV30 and TRBJ1-2, reads SQTIHQWPATLVQPVGSPLSLECTVEGTSNPNLYWYRQAAGRGLQLLFYSVGIGQISSEVPQNLSASRPQDRQFILSSKKLLLSDSGFYLCAWSKQQGTGYTFGSGTRLTVV.

Worth noting for this clone: The read comes to an end 3 residues before the CDR3 does, leaving the germline J gene to fill in the end. This chain joins TRBV18 and TRBJ2-2, with D perhaps matching TRBD1 (6 bases). From germline, CDR1 is KGHSH and CDR2 LQKENI. This CDR3 is built from 15 residues. CDR3 bases read: TGTGCCAGCTCGTACCAAGGGGGTGGGAATTCACCG. Translation: CASSYQGGGNSP. The whole CDR3 is CASSYQGGGNSPLFF.

Note on this clone: Read data end 3 residues before the CDR3 end; the end is taken from the germline J gene. This chain links TRBV19 with TRBJ1-6, with TRBD1 matching 7 bases. The V gene's germline CDR1 is LNHDA and CDR2 SQIVND (reference sequence). This CDR3 spans 17 amino acids. With 5 bases clipped from V and 11 bases from J, the junction kept 18 bases outside the gene matches. The CDR3 DNA, read in part, is TGTGCCAGTAGTCCAACGGGAGGGGGCACCCCCTTCCCACCC. Its translation: CASSPTGGGTPFPP. The CDR3, in full, reads CASSPTGGGTPFPPLHF. Full variable domain (outside the CDR3, taken from reference TRBV19 and TRBJ1-6): DGGITQSPKYLFRKEGQNVTLSCEQNLNHDAMYWYRQDPGQGLRLIYYSQIVNDFQKGDIAEGYSVSREKKESFPLTVTSAQKNPTAFYLCASSPTGGGTPFPPLHFGNGTRLTVT.

Regarding this clone: The read gets to within 3 residues of the CDR3 end, and the germline J gene fills in the rest. V is TRBV5-1 and J is TRBJ2-2; D gene unclear. Per the germline V gene, CDR1 is SGHRS and CDR2 is YFSETQ. V was trimmed by 0 bases and J by 6 bases, leaving 3 bases between them. The CDR3 sequence is 12 residues long. The CDR3 sequence is CASSLEAGELFF. The CDR3 DNA, read in part, is TGCGCCAGCAGCTTGGAGGCCGGGGAG. Based on the CDR3 plus reference TRBV5-1 and TRBJ2-2, the full variable domain is KAGVTQTPRYLIKTRGQQVTLSCSPISGHRSVSWYQQTPGQGLQFLFEYFSETQRNKGNFPGRFSGRQFSNSRSEMNVSTLELGDSALYLCASSLEAGELFFGEGSRLTVL.

Worth noting for this clone: Sequencing ends 3 residues short of the CDR3 end; the germline J gene provides the rest. The chain recombines TRBV20-1 with TRBJ2-5, with D possibly matching TRBD1 (6 bases). The CDR3 contains 12 residues. From germline, CDR1 is DFQATT and CDR2 SNEGSKA (reference sequence). Between the trimmed V and J ends, which lost 5 bases and 4 bases, there was a span of 11 bases. The CDR3 sequence is CSAVIRGETQYF. The CDR3 DNA, read in part, is TGCAGTGCTGTTATCAGGGGAGAGACC.

Notes on this clone: Sequencing ends 3 residues short of the CDR3 end; the germline J gene provides the rest. Other DNA sequences in the same sample also yield this CDR3. V and J are TRBV5-1 and TRBJ2-1; D possibly uses TRBD1 or TRBD2 (5 bases each). The CDR3 runs 17 residues. The ends were cut back, 1 base at V and 0 bases at J, with 14 bases in the middle. The V gene's germline CDR1 is SGHRS and CDR2 YFSETQ. The CDR3 DNA, read in part, is TGCGCCAGCAGCTTGCAAACCTCAGGGAGCTCCTACAATGAG. This sequence encodes CASSLQTSGSSYNE. The whole CDR3 region reads CASSLQTSGSSYNEQFF. Filled out from reference TRBV5-1 and TRBJ2-1, the complete variable domain reads KAGVTQTPRYLIKTRGQQVTLSCSPISGHRSVSWYQQTPGQGLQFLFEYFSETQRNKGNFPGRFSGRQFSNSRSEMNVSTLELGDSALYLCASSLQTSGSSYNEQFFGPGTRLTVL.

In the case of this clone: The read gets to within 3 residues of the CDR3 end, and the germline J gene fills in the rest. The identical CDR3 is also encoded by other nucleotide sequences in the sample. The chain is built from TRBV20-1 and TRBJ2-2; 9 bases line up with TRBD1. V gave up 3 bases and J gave up 7 bases; unmatched junction bases: 3. In germline, CDR1 is DFQATT, CDR2 SNEGSKA (reference sequence). CDR3 length: 13 residues. The CDR3 loop reads CSARDRGGGELFF. The CDR3 bases that were read are TGCAGTGCTAGGGACAGGGGTGGCGGGGAG.

In the case of this clone: The read ends 3 residues shy of where the CDR3 ends; the end is completed using the germline J gene. The chain links TRBV5-1 to TRBJ1-1, with a possible D match to TRBD1 (5 bases). With 4 bases removed from V and 1 base from J, the gap between germline ends came to 17 bases. CDR3 length: 16 residues. Germline CDR1 SGHRS, CDR2 YFSETQ. The sequenced part of the CDR3 DNA is TGCGCCAGCAGCGCTGGAGGTCAGGGAGGGAACACTGAA. It yields the protein CASSAGGQGGNTE. The entire CDR3 reads CASSAGGQGGNTEAFF. Drawing the rest from reference TRBV5-1 and TRBJ1-1, the complete variable domain is KAGVTQTPRYLIKTRGQQVTLSCSPISGHRSVSWYQQTPGQGLQFLFEYFSETQRNKGNFPGRFSGRQFSNSRSEMNVSTLELGDSALYLCASSAGGQGGNTEAFFGQGTRLTVV.

As to this clone: The CDR3 end is not reached by the read, which stops 3 residues before it; the germline J gene fills it in. J is TRBJ1-2 and V is TRBV7-9; D is ambiguous. Germline assignment: CDR1 SEHNR and CDR2 FQNEAQ (reference sequence). The CDR3 spans 13 residues. The DNA read from the CDR3 is TGTGCCAGCAGCCTCCCCGGGTTTTACGGC. Protein: CASSLPGFYG. The whole CDR3 sequence is CASSLPGFYGYTF.

About this clone: The missing CDR3 end, 3 residues past where the read stops, is filled in from the germline J gene. The chain links TRBV5-1 to TRBJ2-7, with 8 bases lining up with TRBD1. Germline V gene data show CDR1 as SGHRS and CDR2 as YFSETQ. J gave up 5 bases and V 4 bases, and 11 bases lay outside the gene matches. The CDR3 length is 15 residues. CDR3 DNA (partial): TGCGCCAGCAGCCCAATCACAGGGGGTGCGAACGAG. Its translation is CASSPITGGANE. The CDR3 reads in full as CASSPITGGANEQYF.